Below, 8 T cell receptor beta chains from the same sample are listed, as sequenced in a study of CD8 T cells in Susac syndrome. An input of about 0.45 to 1 ug of RNA was subjected to reverse transcription using random hexamers. TCRdb re-analysed the immunoSEQ multiplex PCR reads in MiXCR, keeping a single row per CDR3 protein. Of about 85,000 distinct CDR3 sequences in the sample, 90% to 95% were seen once. The sequencing sample was made of CD8+ T cells from PBMCs. The receptor set was obtained from a human donor in good health.

This sequence joins TRBV7-9 and TRBJ2-7, with 8 bases matching TRBD1. The V gene's germline CDR1 is SEHNR and CDR2 FQNEAQ (reference sequence). This CDR3 comprises 17 residues. V was clipped by 0 bases and J by 1 base; unmatched bases: 8. The CDR3 protein is CASSLAPGQGESYEQYF. As DNA, the CDR3 is TGTGCCAGCAGCTTAGCCCCCGGACAGGGAGAATCCTACGAGCAGTACTTC. The entire variable domain, with the rest obtained from reference TRBV7-9 and TRBJ2-7, is as follows: DTGVSQNPRHKITKRGQNVTFRCDPISEHNRLYWYRQTLGQGPEFLTYFQNEAQLEKSRLLSDRFSAERPKGSFSTLEIQRTEQGDSAMYLCASSLAPGQGESYEQYFGPGTRLTVT.

The chain couples TRBV7-9 to TRBJ2-7; unclear D gene. The CDR3 is 11 amino acids. The germline V gene encodes CDR1 SEHNR and CDR2 FQNEAQ (reference sequence). V gave up 3 bases and J gave up 3 bases, with 3 bases separating them. This CDR3 is CASSFNYEQYF. The CDR3 nucleotides are TGTGCCAGCAGCTTCAACTACGAGCAGTACTTC.

This clonotype was seen only a few times. The CDR3 DNA follows: TGCAGCGGTAGCGGGGGGTTGTCAGAGCAGTTCTTC. Translation gives CSGSGGLSEQFF. The chain joins TRBV29-1 to TRBJ2-1, with TRBD2 identical over 10 bases. Germline values: CDR1 SQVTM, CDR2 ANQGSEA. The CDR3 is made up of 12 amino acids. Germline trimming cut 7 bases from V and 10 bases from J; bases unmatched to any gene: 7.

This clonotype has only one observation. The V and J genes are TRBV6-5 and TRBJ2-3; D is undetermined. The CDR3 spans 12 residues. V lost 8 bases and J 5 bases, leaving 11 bases between the germline ends. Looked up from germline, CDR1 is MNHEY and CDR2 is SVGAGI. The CDR3 region is CASSEEGDTQYF. Here the CDR3 DNA reads TGTGCCAGCTCGGAAGAAGGAGATACGCAGTATTTT.

The V gene is TRBV20-1, the J gene TRBJ2-3; TRBD2 agrees at 9 bases. The J segment lost 1 base and the V segment lost 0 bases, leaving 14 bases of the junction unmatched. The CDR3 spans 19 residues. From germline, CDR1 is DFQATT and CDR2 SNEGSKA (reference sequence). The CDR3, as DNA: TGCAGTGCTAGAGATCTGCGGGGGGGCCCCAGAGTTGGCACAGATACGCAGTATTTT. Residues: CSARDLRGGPRVGTDTQYF.

The chain combines TRBV3-1 with TRBJ1-2; a weak D match, TRBD1 (5 bases). V lost 0 bases to trimming and J lost 3 bases, with 8 bases between them. Germline values: CDR1 LGHDT, CDR2 YNNKEL (reference sequence). CDR3 length: 14 amino acids. The CDR3 loop is CASSQEGGDYGYTF. For the CDR3, the DNA is TGTGCCAGCAGCCAAGAAGGAGGGGACTATGGCTACACCTTC.

CDR3 coding DNA: TGTGCCAGCAGCGACCGGACGGATGGATTGAAGGGCTACACCTTC. This translates into CASSDRTDGLKGYTF. This chain uses TRBV9 with TRBJ1-2; D call uncertain. CDR1 is SGDLS, CDR2 YYNGEE, per germline. There are 15 residues in the CDR3. The ends were cut back, 3 bases at V and 8 bases at J, with 20 bases in the middle.

This sequence joins TRBV27 and TRBJ2-1; the D gene could be TRBD1 or TRBD2 (5 bases each). From germline, CDR1 is MNHEY and CDR2 SMNVEV (reference sequence). The V and J ends lost 2 bases and 9 bases respectively, with 5 bases between them. This CDR3 spans 11 amino acids. CDR3 DNA: TGTGCCAGCAGTTTAGGGACTGAGCAGTTCTTC. Its protein product is CASSLGTEQFF.